The following is a T cell receptor (beta chain) sequence with its context. The entry originates in a study of blood T cell repertoires in COVID-19. Turning to the study itself: The cDNA or gDNA used as material had been derived from T cells, B-cell-depleted T cells, or PBMCs.

Per the original methods: Estimation of nucleated cell counts relied on the amplification of reference gene primers. Data came from immunoSEQ multiplex PCR; TCRdb stores just in-frame clones and leaves some out. V, J and clone size derive from that table, while D and trimming were established from the DNA sequence. The sample includes approximately 220,000 clones, around 89% of them seen just once. The CDR3 has 19 residues. The sequencing sample was made of PBMCs or T cells enriched from blood (not recorded which). This receptor was obtained from a woman younger than 35 in a cohort exposed to, infected with or recovered from COVID-19 (not recorded which). V gene TRBV21-1 combines with J gene TRBJ2-7; TRBD2, as called in the table, went unchecked against the DNA. TRBV21-1 is a pseudogene locus. DNA for the CDR3: TGTGCCAGCAGCAAAGAAGAGGGAACAGCTGGGAAAAGGGACTACGAGCAGTACTTC. Translation: CASSKEEGTAGKRDYEQYF.